This T cell receptor (beta chain) originates from a study of T cells in localized non-small cell lung cancer. Broader study findings: Of the tissues analyzed, uninvolved adjacent lung showed maximal T cell clonality, greater than tumor. Since sequencing was restricted to only one region of the tumor, intratumor heterogeneity remains a possibility. A median approximately 59 of the top 100 tumor clones appeared in adjacent lung.

TCRdb keeps only in-frame clones here, not all; method: immunoSEQ multiplex PCR. The table lists about 1,500 clones, about a third of them singletons. This CDR3 has 13 amino acids. V was pared by 5 bases and J by 4 bases, with 13 bases between. Germline CDR1 reads SGDLS; CDR2 reads YYNGEE. There are a few counts of this clone. Its cognate antigen is unknown. The TCR comes from a male donor at least 60 years old with stage III squamous cell lung carcinoma. Sample: lung tumor tissue, taken before any cancer treatment. The chain is built from TRBV9 and TRBJ2-7; D gene unclear. The CDR3 DNA is TGTGCCAGCAGTGTTTTGGTAGGGTACGAGCAGTACTTC. Translation gives CASSVLVGYEQYF.